The 24 T cell receptor beta chains below were found in one sample sequenced in a study of OX40 agonist ivuxolimab in advanced cancers. The method behind the library was the immunoSEQ multiplex PCR assay. Drawn from immuneACCESS, this table holds only the in-frame rearrangements with V and J called that TCRdb kept. Clones are partly lost; checked studies trace under half to an unresolved V gene and leave the rest unexplained. Present in this sample are about 74,000 clones, approximately 88% of which were seen just once. Together, the top ten hold roughly 0.98% of the sample. Source: CD4+ or CD8+ T cells sorted from blood, taken in a trial of the OX40 agonist ivuxolimab. The receptor set was obtained from an adult with an advanced solid tumor such as melanoma, head and neck, liver or kidney cancer.

This rearrangement joins TRBV19 to TRBJ1-1; D remains ambiguous. The CDR3 covers 15 residues. Germline assignment: CDR1 LNHDA and CDR2 SQIVND (reference sequence). V was pared by 7 bases and J by 3 bases, with 18 bases between. CDR3 DNA sequence: TGTGCCAGTATAGATCATCAGCCCCGGGACACTGAAGCTTTCTTT. It encodes CASIDHQPRDTEAFF.

The CDR3 is CASSLTGDPNYGYTF. CDR3 DNA sequence: TGCGCCAGCAGCCTCACAGGGGACCCTAACTATGGCTACACCTTC. V usage is TRBV5-1 and J usage is TRBJ1-2; 7 nucleotides match TRBD1. CDR1 SGHRS and CDR2 YFSETQ come from the germline V gene. V trimming: 4 bases; J trimming: 0 bases; junction bases outside the gene matches: 6. CDR3 length: 15 amino acids.

This clone was observed a single time. This sequence joins TRBV4-2 and TRBJ2-2; tentative D call: TRBD1 (6 bases). Trimming took off 0 bases at V and 2 bases at J, with 13 bases between the two ends. Germline-derived CDR1 and CDR2 are LGHNA and YNFKEQ. CDR3 length equals 17 residues. The CDR3 region has the DNA TGTGCCAGCAGCCAAGACGCCGCAGGGGTAAACACCGGGGAGCTGTTTTTT. Translating it yields CASSQDAAGVNTGELFF.

V is TRBV6-4 and J is TRBJ2-3, with 16 bases lining up with TRBD2. This CDR3 contains 20 residues. Germline V gene sequence: CDR1 MRHNA, CDR2 SNTAGT. V shed 4 bases and J 1 base; nucleotides not matched to a gene: 11. The CDR3 coding sequence is TGTGCCAGCAGTGGCGCGGGACTAGCGGGAGGGATGAAGGGCACAGATACGCAGTATTTT. It is translated as CASSGAGLAGGMKGTDTQYF.

This chain connects TRBV6-5 to TRBJ1-4; no reliable D call. The CDR3 sequence is 15 residues long. V shed 6 bases and J shed 5 bases, with 16 bases lying between them. Germline-derived CDR1 and CDR2 are MNHEY and SVGAGI. The CDR3 nucleotides are TGTGCCAGCAGCACTCCCGGACGGTTCAATGAAAAACTGTTTTTT. Translating gives CASSTPGRFNEKLFF.

This chain uses TRBV11-2 with TRBJ1-4; D remains ambiguous. Germline V gene sequence: CDR1 SGHAT, CDR2 FQNNGV. CDR3 length equals 16 residues. V was clipped by 1 base and J by 1 base, with 10 bases between them. The CDR3 DNA reads as TGTGCCAGCAGCTTAGGGGCGTGGGTAACTAATGAAAAACTGTTTTTT. Translation: CASSLGAWVTNEKLFF.

The rearrangement joins TRBV7-3 to TRBJ2-1; 7 positions match TRBD2. The junction had 10 bases not matched to a gene; V was cut back by 2 bases and J by 6 bases. The CDR3 loop spans 16 amino acids. Per germline, CDR1 SGHTA and CDR2 FQGTGA. The CDR3 region is CASSLGPGLGGNEQFF. In nucleotides, the CDR3 is TGTGCCAGCAGCTTAGGTCCCGGACTAGGCGGCAATGAGCAGTTCTTC.

This clone has just one count. The chain recombines TRBV18 with TRBJ2-1; D may match TRBD1 or TRBD2 (5 bases each). With 3 bases removed from V and 5 bases from J, the gap between germline ends came to 11 bases. The CDR3 extends over 14 amino acids. CDR1 KGHSH and CDR2 LQKENI come from the germline V gene. DNA of the CDR3: TGTGCCAGCTCACCCCAGGGACGGAACAATGAGCAGTTCTTC. Encoded protein: CASSPQGRNNEQFF.

The table lists this clone with a count of one. The chain joins TRBV7-2 to TRBJ2-1, with D perhaps TRBD2 (6 bases). V lost 6 bases, J lost 2 bases, and 14 bases lay in between. The CDR3 is 15 amino acids. Germline CDR1 is SGHTA and CDR2 is FQGNSA. The CDR3 region has the DNA TGTGCCAGCAGGTTGGGGCTAGCGACCTACAATGAGCAGTTCTTC. This encodes CASRLGLATYNEQFF.

J is TRBJ1-1 and V is TRBV4-1; TRBD1 matches 10 bases. The V and J ends lost 4 bases and 1 base, in that order; junction bases with no gene match: 6. Germline lookup yields CDR1 MGHRA and CDR2 YSYEKL. The CDR3 sequence is 16 residues long. CDR3 DNA sequence: TGCGCCAGCAGCCGGACAGGGGGGCGTCAGAACACTGAAGCTTTCTTT. Amino acid sequence: CASSRTGGRQNTEAFF.

The rearrangement links TRBV11-3 to TRBJ2-3; TRBD2 is a possible D gene (6 bases). Trimming took off 2 bases at V and 5 bases at J, with 11 bases between the two ends. The CDR3 loop spans 14 amino acids. Per the germline V gene, CDR1 is SGHNT and CDR2 is YENEEA. The CDR3 loop reads CASSLSGVRDTQYF. Here the CDR3 DNA reads TGTGCCAGCAGCTTATCGGGGGTGCGAGATACGCAGTATTTT.

The V gene is TRBV28, the J gene TRBJ2-1; 8 positions match TRBD1. J was trimmed by 6 bases and V by 1 base; bases with no gene match: 5. Germline assignment: CDR1 MDHEN and CDR2 SYDVKM. CDR3 size: 15 residues. The CDR3 loop reads CASSLSTGGINEQFF. The DNA for the CDR3 is TGTGCCAGCAGTTTATCTACAGGGGGAATCAATGAGCAGTTCTTC.

This chain links TRBV4-1 with TRBJ1-6; TRBD1 agrees at 8 bases. Losses at the gene ends were 0 bases for V and 6 bases for J; bases not matched to a gene: 7. Germline assignment: CDR1 MGHRA and CDR2 YSYEKL. CDR3 length: 17 amino acids. CDR3 amino acids: CASSQEGRGQRNSPLHF. Here the CDR3 DNA reads TGCGCCAGCAGCCAAGAAGGCAGGGGGCAGCGTAATTCACCCCTCCACTTT.

The J gene is TRBJ2-1, the V gene TRBV5-1; 7 bases line up with TRBD2. Germline V gene lookup returns CDR1 SGHRS and CDR2 YFSETQ. This CDR3 comprises 16 residues. V lost 0 bases and J lost 6; bases outside the gene matches: 9. CDR3 sequence (DNA): TGCGCCAGCAGCTTGGGAGCGGGGAGGGCCATCAATGAGCAGTTCTTC. Translated: CASSLGAGRAINEQFF.

J is TRBJ2-1 and V is TRBV7-2, with 9 bases identical to TRBD2. Germline V gene lookup returns CDR1 SGHTA and CDR2 FQGNSA. The CDR3 has 16 amino acids. The V and J ends lost 5 bases and 7 bases, in that order; junction bases with no gene match: 12. CDR3: CASSLSGSGRWNEQFF. The CDR3 DNA reads TGTGCCAGCAGCCTAAGTGGTAGCGGGAGATGGAATGAGCAGTTCTTC. The full variable domain, rest sourced from reference TRBV7-2 and TRBJ2-1, is GAGVSQSPSNKVTEKGKDVELRCDPISGHTALYWYRQSLGQGLEFLIYFQGNSAPDKSGLPSDRFSAERTGGSVSTLTIQRTQQEDSAVYLCASSLSGSGRWNEQFFGPGTRLTVL.

The chain has TRBV5-6 and TRBJ1-1; 7 bases are shared with TRBD1. The CDR3 sequence is 14 residues long. Germline assignment: CDR1 SGHDT and CDR2 YYEEEE. V lost 4 bases, J lost 1 base, and 4 bases stayed unmatched. For the CDR3, the DNA is TGTGCCAGCAGCATGGGACAGACGAACACTGAAGCTTTCTTT. It encodes CASSMGQTNTEAFF.

This clone was picked up a small number of times. CDR3 DNA: TGTGCCAGCACAGTCCATGGACAGGCTTACGAGCAGTACTTC. Amino acid sequence: CASTVHGQAYEQYF. The chain has TRBV28 and TRBJ2-7; 7 bases fit TRBD1. Germline lookup yields CDR1 MDHEN and CDR2 SYDVKM. The CDR3 runs 14 residues. Germline trimming cut 7 bases from V and 4 bases from J; bases unmatched to any gene: 10.

The V gene is TRBV18, the J gene TRBJ2-1; possible D gene TRBD1, 6 bases. Germline V CDR1 and CDR2: KGHSH, LQKENI. V dropped 3 bases and J dropped 3 bases, with 12 bases sitting between them. CDR3 length: 15 amino acids. The CDR3 sequence is CASSPTGHSYNEQFF. The CDR3 nucleotides read TGTGCCAGCTCACCGACGGGACACAGCTACAATGAGCAGTTCTTC.

The chain uses TRBV19 and TRBJ2-3; D call uncertain. The CDR3 runs 14 residues. The V gene lost 0 bases and the J gene lost 5 bases, with 9 bases spanning the gap. Germline values: CDR1 LNHDA, CDR2 SQIVND (reference sequence). Written as DNA, the CDR3 is TGTGCCAGTAGTATAGAGCACAGAAAAGATACGCAGTATTTT. The encoded protein is CASSIEHRKDTQYF.

The chain is built from TRBV7-2 and TRBJ2-7, with 7 bases aligning to TRBD1. The CDR3 spans 11 residues. Germline assignment: CDR1 SGHTA and CDR2 FQGNSA. With V trimmed by 4 bases and J by 6 bases, 0 bases remained unmatched. The CDR3 region is CASSSGGEQYF. CDR3 nucleotide sequence: TGTGCCAGCAGCTCAGGGGGCGAGCAGTACTTC.

The rearrangement uses TRBV18 and TRBJ2-5; weak D call: TRBD2 (5 bases). The DNA end lines up better with TRBJ2-7; the J call may be wrong. The CDR3 has 14 residues. CDR1 and CDR2 (germline): KGHSH, LQKENI. The CDR3 spells CASSLASSSYEQYF. In DNA, the CDR3 is TGTGCCAGCTCATTAGCGTCCTCCTCCTACGAGCAGTACTTC.

The chain links TRBV6-5 to TRBJ1-1; 7 bases map to TRBD1. The ends lost 7 bases at V and 4 bases at J; junction bases unmatched: 6. CDR1 is MNHEY, CDR2 SVGAGI, per germline. The CDR3 consists of 13 residues. The CDR3 is CASTVDRTTEAFF. The DNA for the CDR3 is TGTGCCAGCACCGTGGACAGGACCACTGAAGCTTTCTTT.

The rearrangement links TRBV19 to TRBJ2-5, with 7 bases matching TRBD2. Trimming took 5 bases from V and 4 from J; bases not matched to a gene: 10. From germline, CDR1 is LNHDA and CDR2 SQIVND (reference sequence). This CDR3 spans 15 amino acids. CDR3 sequence reads: CASSELASRRETQYF. CDR3 coding DNA: TGTGCCAGTAGTGAACTAGCGTCGAGGCGAGAGACCCAGTACTTC.

The chain carries TRBV7-2 and TRBJ1-6; tentatively, D is TRBD1 (5 bases). V lost 2 bases, J lost 10 bases, and 12 bases lay in between. Germline assignment: CDR1 SGHTA and CDR2 FQGNSA. This CDR3 is built from 14 residues. The CDR3 spells CASSLMKGQSPLHF. The CDR3 coding sequence is TGTGCCAGCAGCTTAATGAAGGGGCAATCACCCCTCCACTTT.